The 20 T cell receptor beta chains in this list originate from one sample, sequenced in a study of blood T cells in healthy people across ages. For the second PCR, which ran for about 6 to 11 cycles, a sample-barcoded 5' primer and a J-beta primer mix were used. Via MiXCR, TCRdb re-called the 5' RACE reads, giving one row per CDR3 protein. The table lists about 930,000 distinct CDR3 sequences, almost 30% of them singletons. The sample was also reused in another study, on T cells of mothers and their children.

The sequenced material came from blood. These receptor sequences come from a woman in her thirties or forties in good health.

The rearrangement uses TRBV7-2 and TRBJ1-2; possible D gene TRBD1, 6 bases. The CDR3 spans 15 residues. CDR1 is SGHTA, CDR2 FQGNSA, per germline. Trimming cost V 0 bases and J 6 bases, with 14 bases left between them. CDR3 DNA sequence: TGTGCCAGCAGCTTAGCAGGGACACCCTGGGATGGCTACACCTTC. Translated, it gives CASSLAGTPWDGYTF.

The chain uses TRBV20-1 and TRBJ1-6, with a weak D call TRBD1 (6 bases). CDR1 and CDR2 from the germline V gene are DFQATT and SNEGSKA (reference sequence). This CDR3 is built from 16 residues. V was shortened by 2 bases and J by 0 bases, with 11 bases between the two germline ends. Here the CDR3 reads CSARLGAISYNSPLHF. In DNA form, the CDR3 reads TGCAGTGCTAGATTGGGGGCGATCTCCTATAATTCACCCCTCCACTTT.

CDR3 in amino acids: CSGGLAGGPDQETQYF. In DNA form, the CDR3 reads TGCAGCGGGGGACTAGCGGGGGGGCCTGACCAAGAGACCCAGTACTTC. The chain employs TRBV29-1 and TRBJ2-5; 16 nucleotides agree with TRBD2. V shed 7 bases, J shed 0 bases, and the junction held 5 bases outside the gene matches. Germline lookup yields CDR1 SQVTM and CDR2 ANQGSEA. CDR3 length: 16 residues.

This clonotype occurred many times. Sequence at one end of the junction differs from germline and may be a read error. The chain carries TRBV5-1 and TRBJ2-1, with 9 bases fitting TRBD1. The CDR3 runs to 14 residues. CDR1 is SGHRS, CDR2 YFSETQ, per germline. In DNA, the CDR3 is TGTGCCAGCAGCTTAGGGACAGGGAACAATGAGCAGTTCTTC. Protein sequence: CASSLGTGNNEQFF.

This clonotype has ten or more counts. V usage is TRBV29-1 and J usage is TRBJ2-1; the D gene is possibly TRBD1 (5 bases). Germline CDR1 and CDR2: SQVTM and ANQGSEA. Trimming took 4 bases from V and 2 from J, leaving 18 bases between them. The CDR3 has 16 amino acids. DNA of the CDR3: TGCAGCGTTGTAGTCGGCTGGACACACACCTACAATGAGCAGTTCTTC. Translating it yields CSVVVGWTHTYNEQFF.

The table lists this clonotype with many counts. The rearrangement uses TRBV7-2 and TRBJ1-4; D unresolved. Deletions cut 5 bases from V and 0 bases from J, with 7 bases between. The germline V gene encodes CDR1 SGHTA and CDR2 FQGNSA. The CDR3 runs to 14 residues. The CDR3 loop reads CASSRRATNEKLFF. The CDR3 region has the DNA TGTGCCAGCAGCCGGAGGGCAACTAATGAAAAACTGTTTTTT. Filled out from reference TRBV7-2 and TRBJ1-4, the complete variable domain reads GAGVSQSPSNKVTEKGKDVELRCDPISGHTALYWYRQSLGQGLEFLIYFQGNSAPDKSGLPSDRFSAERTGGSVSTLTIQRTQQEDSAVYLCASSRRATNEKLFFGSGTQLSVL.

The sample holds a few counts of this clonotype. The CDR3 DNA follows: TGCAGTGCTACGAATCAGGACAGGGGGCGGAACACTGAAGCTTTCTTT. Residues: CSATNQDRGRNTEAFF. The rearrangement uses TRBV20-1 and TRBJ1-1, with 11 bases fitting TRBD1. The germline V gene encodes CDR1 DFQATT and CDR2 SNEGSKA (reference sequence). This CDR3 is 16 amino acids long. The V and J ends lost 4 bases and 1 base, in that order; junction bases with no gene match: 8.

This clonotype was seen more than once but under ten times. The rearrangement joins TRBV7-2 to TRBJ1-6, with D perhaps matching TRBD1 (5 bases). V was clipped by 2 bases and J by 10 bases, with 12 bases between them. The CDR3 runs to 14 residues. CDR1 SGHTA and CDR2 FQGNSA come from the germline V gene. DNA of the CDR3: TGTGCCAGCAGCTTAACGAGAAGGGGCTCACCCCTCCACTTT. Its translation: CASSLTRRGSPLHF.

This chain joins TRBV7-2 and TRBJ1-6, with D possibly being TRBD1 (6 bases). The CDR3 extends over 15 amino acids. V dropped 5 bases and J dropped 5 bases, with 13 bases sitting between them. Germline V gene sequence: CDR1 SGHTA, CDR2 FQGNSA. This CDR3 reads CASSPGALDNSPLHF. The CDR3 region has the DNA TGTGCCAGCAGCCCGGGGGCACTGGATAATTCACCCCTCCACTTT.

This chain joins TRBV6-6 and TRBJ1-2; D uncertain. Deletions cut 2 bases from V and 3 bases from J, with 7 bases between. The germline V gene encodes CDR1 MNHNY and CDR2 SVGAGI (reference sequence). The CDR3 consists of 13 residues. The CDR3 is CASSYPTYYGYTF. For the CDR3, the DNA is TGTGCCAGCAGTTACCCGACCTACTATGGCTACACCTTC.

This clonotype was counted ten times or more. V is TRBV12-3 or TRBV12-4 and J is TRBJ2-7, with unresolved D. V shed 4 bases and J shed 1 base, with 20 bases lying between them. The CDR3 length is 17 residues. For the CDR3, the DNA is TGTGCCAGCAGTTCTAGGGCCGGCGCCCTCGGGTCCTACGAGCAGTACTTC. It translates to CASSSRAGALGSYEQYF.

The sample holds a few counts of this clonotype. This chain links TRBV7-3 with TRBJ2-2; weak D call: TRBD1 (5 bases). There are 15 residues in the CDR3. Germline-derived CDR1 and CDR2 are SGHTA and FQGTGA. V lost 3 bases, J lost 4 bases, and 12 bases lay in between. For the CDR3, the DNA is TGTGCCAGCAGCTTGGGGCTCTTCTCCACCGGGGAGCTGTTTTTT. Translation: CASSLGLFSTGELFF.

This clonotype was recorded only once. A much larger clone differs from this one at a single base, so this may be a read error. CDR3 in amino acids: CACSLAWGRDYGYTF. In DNA, the CDR3 is TGTGCCTGCAGTTTAGCGTGGGGACGGGACTATGGCTACACCTTC. The chain joins TRBV12-3 or TRBV12-4 to TRBJ1-2; the D gene is possibly TRBD1 (5 bases). This CDR3 spans 15 amino acids.

The sample holds many counts of this clonotype. The chain has TRBV12-3 or TRBV12-4 and TRBJ2-4, with 12 bases that match TRBD2. This CDR3 has 15 amino acids. Trimming took 6 bases from V and 6 from J; bases not matched to a gene: 6. The CDR3, as DNA: TGTGCCAGCAGCCCGACTAGCGGGGGAGGAAACATTCAGTACTTC. Translation: CASSPTSGGGNIQYF.

In its sample, this clonotype was seen a few times. The chain uses TRBV5-1 and TRBJ2-1; a weak D match, TRBD2 (6 bases). The germline CDR1 and CDR2 sequences are SGHRS and YFSETQ. There are 17 residues in the CDR3. V was trimmed by 6 bases and J by 4 bases, leaving 23 bases between them. The chain's CDR3 is CASTRLDSSFGYNEQFF. CDR3 nucleotide sequence: TGCGCCAGCACAAGACTAGACTCAAGCTTCGGGTACAATGAGCAGTTCTTC.

This chain links TRBV5-1 with TRBJ1-1; TRBD1 is a possible D gene (6 bases). V lost 0 bases, J lost 4 bases, and 10 bases lay in between. Germline V gene sequence: CDR1 SGHRS, CDR2 YFSETQ. The CDR3 has 14 amino acids. In nucleotides, the CDR3 is TGCGCCAGCAGCTTGGAACAGGGTGGCACTGAAGCTTTCTTT. Protein: CASSLEQGGTEAFF.

To note about this clonotype: It may be a read error: a sequence one base away is much more abundant. V gene TRBV7-7 combines with J gene TRBJ2-3; tentative D call: TRBD1 (6 bases). Germline CDR1 SSHAT, CDR2 FNYEAQ (reference sequence). The CDR3 runs to 14 residues. The CDR3 nucleotides read TGTGCTAGCAGCTGCAACAGGGCCACAGATACGCAGTATTTT. Translating it yields CASSCNRATDTQYF.

Regarding this clonotype: A junction end diverges from the germline sequence, so it may reflect a read error. This sequence joins TRBV28 and TRBJ2-7; no definite D call. The V gene's germline CDR1 is MDHEN and CDR2 SYDVKM. CDR3 size: 12 residues. The CDR3 here is CGSSLSVYEQYF. DNA for the CDR3: TGTGGCAGCAGTTTATCCGTCTACGAGCAGTACTTC.

The gene calls are TRBV4-3 and TRBJ2-1; TRBD2 agrees at 10 bases. Per the germline V gene, CDR1 is LGHNA and CDR2 is YSLEER. V gave up 0 bases and J gave up 4 bases; unmatched junction bases: 6. This CDR3 region has 17 residues. The CDR3 sequence is CASSQDFLAGEYNEQFF. CDR3 coding DNA: TGCGCCAGCAGCCAAGATTTCCTAGCGGGGGAGTACAATGAGCAGTTCTTC.

The sample holds one count of this clonotype. This chain connects TRBV27 to TRBJ2-7, with 9 bases aligning to TRBD2. The germline CDR1 and CDR2 sequences are MNHEY and SMNVEV (reference sequence). There are 15 residues in the CDR3. Trimming cost V 6 bases and J 7 bases; bases outside gene matches: 13. CDR3 residues: CASRWAGGYSNEQYF. The CDR3 DNA sequence: TGTGCCAGCAGATGGGCGGGGGGGTATTCCAATGAGCAGTACTTC.